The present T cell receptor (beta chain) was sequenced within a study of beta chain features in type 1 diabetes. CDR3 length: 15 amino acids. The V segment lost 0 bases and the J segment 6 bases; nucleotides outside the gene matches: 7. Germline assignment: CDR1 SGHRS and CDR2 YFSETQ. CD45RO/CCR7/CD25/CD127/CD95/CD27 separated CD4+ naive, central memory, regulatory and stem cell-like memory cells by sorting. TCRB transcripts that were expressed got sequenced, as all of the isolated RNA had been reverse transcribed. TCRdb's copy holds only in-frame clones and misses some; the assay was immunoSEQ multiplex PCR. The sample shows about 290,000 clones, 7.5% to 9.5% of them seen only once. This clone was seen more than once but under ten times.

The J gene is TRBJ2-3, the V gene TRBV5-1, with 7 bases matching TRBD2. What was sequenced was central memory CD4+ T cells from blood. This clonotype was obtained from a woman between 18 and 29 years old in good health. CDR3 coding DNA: TGCGCCAGCAGCTTGGGACTAGCTTCATCGGATACGCAGTATTTT. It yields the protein CASSLGLASSDTQYF.